This record looks at one T cell receptor beta chain sequence and its context. Germline loops: CDR1 SNHLY, CDR2 FYNNEI. V gave up 6 bases and J gave up 5 bases, with 25 bases separating them. The CDR3 length is 17 residues. TCRdb's table, derived via immunoSEQ multiplex PCR, lists solely in-frame clones and lacks some. The repertoire holds around 80,000 clones, around 80% seen once, with 12% in the top ten. The data are from a study of blood T cell repertoires in COVID-19. Material: peripheral blood. This chain uses TRBV2 with TRBJ2-5; maybe TRBD1 (6 bases). The receptor was derived from an older man with acute or convalescent COVID-19. The chain's CDR3 is CASRERQATKDYETQYF. The CDR3 DNA reads as TGTGCCAGCAGAGAGAGACAGGCTACGAAGGATTACGAGACCCAGTACTTC.